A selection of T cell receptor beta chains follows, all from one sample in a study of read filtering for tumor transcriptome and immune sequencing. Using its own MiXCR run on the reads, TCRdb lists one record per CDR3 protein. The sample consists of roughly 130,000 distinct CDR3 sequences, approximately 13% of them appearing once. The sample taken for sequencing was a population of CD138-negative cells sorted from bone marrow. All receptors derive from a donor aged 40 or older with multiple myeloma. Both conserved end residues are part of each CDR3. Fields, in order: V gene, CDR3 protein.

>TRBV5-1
CASSLAGLAVAETQYF
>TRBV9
CASSGDRLTGELFF
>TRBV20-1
CSGRPGHTTNEKLFF
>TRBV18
CASSPAGSPYNEQFF
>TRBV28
CASSSGTALLFF
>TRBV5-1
CASSFTDCTEQYF
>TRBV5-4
CASSRDRGSNSPLHF
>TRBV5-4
CASSTGGPGISSYNEQFF
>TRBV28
CASIPGQSYERQYF
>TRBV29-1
CSVGTRGNIEAFF
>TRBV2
CASTSTSFETQYF
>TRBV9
CASSPRGYEQYF
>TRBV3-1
CASSRTTTSGRTYNEQFF
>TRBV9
CASSVGPDGDTQYF
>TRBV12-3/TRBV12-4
CASSLISGGGYTF